This T cell receptor (beta chain) is drawn from a study of cytotoxic CD8 clonotypes in ibrutinib-treated CLL. Sequencing used immunoSEQ multiplex PCR; TCRdb keeps in-frame clones, though not all of them. The profile shows 150,000 or so clones, 84% of them singletons. The study's findings and limits: Public clonotypes proved infrequent, and on treatment they shrank or remained steady.

For TCR beta libraries, about 2.2 micrograms of genomic DNA were obtained from cryopreserved PBMCs. This clone has a single count. Its antigen remains unidentified. From germline, CDR1 is SGDLS and CDR2 YYNGEE. Trimming removed 3 bases from V and 3 bases from J; junction bases left unmatched: 5. CDR3 size: 14 residues. This sequence originates from a human donor with chronic lymphocytic leukemia. The chain employs TRBV9 and TRBJ1-1; 7 bases line up with TRBD1. The specimen comprised PBMCs, sampled after 24 months of ibrutinib treatment. The CDR3 bases are TGTGCCAGCAGCGGACACAGGGGAGACACTGAAGCTTTCTTT. Translated, it gives CASSGHRGDTEAFF.